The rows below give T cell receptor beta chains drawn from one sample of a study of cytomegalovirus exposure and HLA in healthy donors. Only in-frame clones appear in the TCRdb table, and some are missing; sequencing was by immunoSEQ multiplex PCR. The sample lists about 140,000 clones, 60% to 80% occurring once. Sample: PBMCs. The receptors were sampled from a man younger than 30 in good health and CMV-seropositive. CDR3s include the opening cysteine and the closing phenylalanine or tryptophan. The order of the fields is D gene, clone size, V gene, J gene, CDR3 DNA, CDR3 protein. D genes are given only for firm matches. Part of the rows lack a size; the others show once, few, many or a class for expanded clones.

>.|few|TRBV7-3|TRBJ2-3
TGTGCCAGCAGCTCCGGGAGCACTAGCACAGATACGCAGTATTTT
CASSSGSTSTDTQYF
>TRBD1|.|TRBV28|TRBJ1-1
TGTGCCAGCAGTGAGGGATGGACAGGGGGTATCACTGAAGCTTTCTTT
CASSEGWTGGITEAFF
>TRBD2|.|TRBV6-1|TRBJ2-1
TGTGCCAGCACGGGACTAGGTTTCGACAATGAGCAGTTCTTC
CASTGLGFDNEQFF
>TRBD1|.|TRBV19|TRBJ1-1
TGTGCCAGTACCACGCGACAGGGGAAAGCTTTCTTT
CASTTRQGKAFF
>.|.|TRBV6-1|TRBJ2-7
TGTGCCAGCAGTGAAGCACGGTCTAGCCGATGGCGCGAGCAGTACTTC
CASSEARSSRWREQYF
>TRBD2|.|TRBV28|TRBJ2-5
TGTGCCAGCAGTTCCTCGAGACTAGCGGGGGCTGGTGAGACCCAGTACTTC
CASSSSRLAGAGETQYF
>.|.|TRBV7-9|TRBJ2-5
TGTTCCAGCAGCTTAGACTTAGAGACCCAGTACTTC
CSSSLDLETQYF
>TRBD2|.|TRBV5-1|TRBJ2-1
TGCGCCAGCAGCTTGGCCGCGGGAGACAATGAGCAGTTCTTC
CASSLAAGDNEQFF
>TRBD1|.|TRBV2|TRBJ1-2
TGTGCCAGCAGGACAGGGGGCAATTATGGCTACACCTTC
CASRTGGNYGYTF
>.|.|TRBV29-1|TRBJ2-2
TGCAGCGTTGAGCGGGGTGGAAACACCGGGGAGCTGTTTTTT
CSVERGGNTGELFF
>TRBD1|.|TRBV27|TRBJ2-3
TGTGCCAGCAGTATGGGACAGGGCACAGATACGCAGTATTTT
CASSMGQGTDTQYF
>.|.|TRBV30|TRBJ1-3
TGTGCCTGGAGTGCCCAGGGTGGAAACACCATATATTTT
CAWSAQGGNTIYF
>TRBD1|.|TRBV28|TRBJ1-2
TGTGCCAGCAGCGACAGGGGGCGTCGTGGCTACACCTTC
CASSDRGRRGYTF
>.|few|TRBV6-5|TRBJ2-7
TGTGCCAGCAGTTACCCGAGCGAACGGACGGGATACGAGCAGTACTTC
CASSYPSERTGYEQYF
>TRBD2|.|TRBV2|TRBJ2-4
TGTGCCAGCAGCCATGGACTAGCGGGAGAAAGGGCCAAAAACATTCAGTACTTC
CASSHGLAGERAKNIQYF
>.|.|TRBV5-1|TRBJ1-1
TGCGCCAGCAGCTTGGGACGGGGAAACACTGAAGCTTTCTTT
CASSLGRGNTEAFF
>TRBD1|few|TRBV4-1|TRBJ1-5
TGCGCCAGCAGCCAAGCTCCGGGACAGAGCAATCAGCCCCAGCATTTT
CASSQAPGQSNQPQHF
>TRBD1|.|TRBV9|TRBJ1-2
TGTGCCAGCAGCGCAGGGGACAGAGAAATCTATGGCTACACCTTC
CASSAGDREIYGYTF
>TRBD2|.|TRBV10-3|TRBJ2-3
TGTGCCATCCTAGCGGGACTGGGCACAGATACGCAGTATTTT
CAILAGLGTDTQYF
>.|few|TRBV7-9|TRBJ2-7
TGTGCCAGCACCGGACGGACTTCCTACGAGCAGTACTTC
CASTGRTSYEQYF
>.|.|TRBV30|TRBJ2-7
TGTGCCTGGAGGAGTGTCGGGGGACCTTACGAGCAGTACTTC
CAWRSVGGPYEQYF
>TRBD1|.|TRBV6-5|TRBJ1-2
TGTGCCAGCAGTTACTATACAGGGGGCAACTATGGCTACACCTTC
CASSYYTGGNYGYTF
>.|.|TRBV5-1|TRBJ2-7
TGCGCCAGCAGCTTGGTGTCTCCCCCCTACGAGCAGTACTTC
CASSLVSPPYEQYF
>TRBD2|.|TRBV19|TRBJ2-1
TGTGCCAGTAGTATGGGGCCCTATAGCGGGAGACAGGTCAATGAGCAGTTCTTC
CASSMGPYSGRQVNEQFF
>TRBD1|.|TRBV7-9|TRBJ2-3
TGTGCCAGCAGCATAGGACAGGGGCCGCAGTATTTT
CASSIGQGPQYF
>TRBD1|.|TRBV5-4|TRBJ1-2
TGTGCCAGCAGCTTGGCAGGGGGCAACTATGGCTACACCTTC
CASSLAGGNYGYTF
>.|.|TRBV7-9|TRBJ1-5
TGTGCCAGCAGCCAGTCCTCGAAAAATCAGCCCCAGCATTTT
CASSQSSKNQPQHF
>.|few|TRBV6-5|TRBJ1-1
TGTGCCAGCAGTTACTCGGTCTCCAGGAACACTGAAGCTTTCTTT
CASSYSVSRNTEAFF
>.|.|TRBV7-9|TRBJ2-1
TGTGCCAGCAGCCGAATACCCCGGGAGAGGTCCTACAATGAGCAGTTCTTC
CASSRIPRERSYNEQFF
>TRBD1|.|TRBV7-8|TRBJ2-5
TGTGCCAGCAGCAGCGACAGGGTACAAGAGACCCAGTACTTC
CASSSDRVQETQYF
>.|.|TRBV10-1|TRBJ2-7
TGCGCCAGCAGTCTAGCCCAGGCCCCCTACGAGCAGTACTTC
CASSLAQAPYEQYF
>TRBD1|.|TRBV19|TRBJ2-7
TGTGCCAGTAGTATGGGACAGGGTTTCTACGAGCAGTACTTC
CASSMGQGFYEQYF
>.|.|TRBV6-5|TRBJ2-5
TGTGCCAGCAGCCCACTTGGGGCAGGGGAAGAGACCCAGTACTTC
CASSPLGAGEETQYF
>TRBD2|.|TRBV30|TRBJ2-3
TGTGCCTGGAATGCGGGAGAGGATAGGCAGTATTTT
CAWNAGEDRQYF
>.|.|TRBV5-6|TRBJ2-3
TGTGCCAGCAGCTTTACTAGGGGGAATACGCAGTATTTT
CASSFTRGNTQYF
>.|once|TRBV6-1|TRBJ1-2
TGTGCCAGCATTCTGGGGGCCAACTATGGCTACACCTTC
CASILGANYGYTF
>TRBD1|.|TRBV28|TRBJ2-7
TGTGCCAGCAGCCCATATTACACAGGGGCGACCTACGAGCAGTACTTC
CASSPYYTGATYEQYF
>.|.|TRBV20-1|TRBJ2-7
TGCAGTGCTAGGCCGGGGTCAGAGCAGTACTTC
CSARPGSEQYF
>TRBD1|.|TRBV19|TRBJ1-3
TGTGCCAGTAGTATCGGGACAGGCCTCTCTGGAAACACCATATATTTT
CASSIGTGLSGNTIYF
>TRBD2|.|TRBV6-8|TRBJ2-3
TGTGCCAGCAGTTACTCGGGGTATCGGACTAGCGGGAGACGGGGGTACACAGATACGCAGTATTTT
CASSYSGYRTSGRRGYTDTQYF
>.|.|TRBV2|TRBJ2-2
TGTGCCAGCGCCCCCGAACTTCGCGGGGAGCTGTTTTTT
CASAPELRGELFF
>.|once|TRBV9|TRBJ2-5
TGTGCCAGCAGCGTAGCGGCTAGCGCCCAAGAGACCCAGTACTTC
CASSVAASAQETQYF
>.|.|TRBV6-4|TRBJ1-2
TGTGCCAGCAGTGACGGCAGGGAGGGAGGCTACCCCTTC
CASSDGREGGYPF
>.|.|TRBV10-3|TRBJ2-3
TGTGCCATCAGTGAGCGAGATACGCAGTATTTT
CAISERDTQYF
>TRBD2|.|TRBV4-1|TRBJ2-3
TGCGCCAGCAGCCAAGATCCCGGGGGGGTGGGCACAGATACGCAGTATTTT
CASSQDPGGVGTDTQYF
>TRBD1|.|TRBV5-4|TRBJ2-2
TGTGCCAGCAGCTCGCGGACAGGGAAGACCGGGGAGCTGTTTTTT
CASSSRTGKTGELFF
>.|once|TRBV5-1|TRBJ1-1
TGCGCCAGCAGCTTGGTTTCCGGGAGCACTGAAGCTTTCTTT
CASSLVSGSTEAFF
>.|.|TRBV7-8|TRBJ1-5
TGTGCCAGCAGCTTACGGGACTCCCTAAATCAGCCCCAGCATTTT
CASSLRDSLNQPQHF
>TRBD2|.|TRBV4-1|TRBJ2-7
TGCGCCAGCAGCCCAAGCGGGAGGCCGTCCTACGAGCAGTACTTC
CASSPSGRPSYEQYF
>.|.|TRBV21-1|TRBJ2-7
TGTGCCAGCAGCCGCCCAAGGGGCTCGGAATGTGACGAGCAGTACTTC
CASSRPRGSECDEQYF
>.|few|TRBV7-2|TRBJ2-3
TGTGCCAGCAGCCGCACCCTAGGGGCGGGCACAGATACGCAGTATTTT
CASSRTLGAGTDTQYF